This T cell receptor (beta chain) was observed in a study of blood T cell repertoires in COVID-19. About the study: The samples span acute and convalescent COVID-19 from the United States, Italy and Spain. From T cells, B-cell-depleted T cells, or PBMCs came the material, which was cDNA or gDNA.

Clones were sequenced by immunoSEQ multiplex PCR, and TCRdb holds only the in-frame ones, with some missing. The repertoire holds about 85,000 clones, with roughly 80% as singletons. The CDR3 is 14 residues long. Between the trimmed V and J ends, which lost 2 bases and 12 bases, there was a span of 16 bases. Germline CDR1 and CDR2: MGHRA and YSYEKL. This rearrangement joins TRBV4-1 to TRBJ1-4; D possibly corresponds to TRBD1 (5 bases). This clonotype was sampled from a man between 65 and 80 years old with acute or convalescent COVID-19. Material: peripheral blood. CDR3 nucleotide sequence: TGCGCCAGCAGCCAACCGTCGACAGCCTCGGAACTGTTTTTT. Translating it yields CASSQPSTASELFF.